This TCR beta chain was identified during a study of cytomegalovirus exposure and HLA in healthy donors. Across the whole study: The same platform used for the roughly 650 first-cohort repertoires was also used for the 95 to 150 validation repertoires, as a later analysis reported. Study results and limitations: Investigators reported some 150 TCR beta chains as tied to cytomegalovirus.

The CDR3 sequence is 11 residues long. Germline CDR1 is SGHRS and CDR2 is YFSETQ. Trimming took 4 bases from V and 2 from J, leaving 3 bases between them. As concerns this clone: What it binds is unknown.

Separate from the 666-subject first cohort was the 120-subject validation cohort, to which the donors belonged. The data were produced by immunoSEQ multiplex PCR, yet TCRdb's version contains in-frame clones alone and is incomplete. The table lists 100,000 or so clones, roughly 87% of them singletons, with 5.5% to 7% in the top ten. The source is a man younger than 30 in good health and CMV-seropositive. This chain uses TRBV5-1 with TRBJ2-5; D gene unclear. Sequencing was carried out using PBMCs. CDR3 in DNA: TGCGCCAGCAGCCAGCAAGAGACCCAGTACTTC. It codes for CASSQQETQYF.